Detailed here is one TCR beta chain. What antigen it recognizes has not been identified. Base-call qualities are not available, and no considerably larger clone is one nucleotide away. The CDR3, cysteine through phenylalanine, is 13 amino acids long. Only CDR3 DNA is held: 39 bases, read in frame from base 1. V gives up 4 bases and J gives up 0 bases, and the segment between their germline ends measures 6 bases. The immunoSEQ Assay was the method used to sequence TCRbeta CDR3 regions. After extraction, genomic DNA underwent amplification by bias-controlled multiplex PCR, followed by high-throughput sequencing. The source study handled its data this way. To quantify the absolute abundance of every unique TCRbeta CDR3 region, sequences were collapsed and filtered. T cell fraction was estimated by normalizing TCRbeta template counts to usable DNA, which was measured by amplifying reference genes present in all nucleated cells. Repertoire TCRs were annotated as SARS-CoV-2-specific when V gene, CDR3 amino acid sequence and J gene were exactly matched to a known reactive TCR set. The reference SARS-CoV-2 TCR set came from MIRA and was filtered for enrichment in COVID-19-positive ImmuneCODE repertoires, removing public or cross-reactive TCRs. Based on the MIRA antigens, annotated TCRs were further analysed at the level of specific ORF or position within ORF. Breadth was defined as annotated unique rearrangements over total unique productive rearrangements; depth was the summed frequency of those rearrangements. Two-sided Wilcoxon rank-sum tests were applied when comparing TCR breadth between groups. This is the immuneACCESS table as TCRdb keeps it, with only in-frame sequences that have V and J called. A part of the clones is gone; compared with another copy, unresolved V genes explain less than half, and the rest is unexplained. That table gives V, J and clone size, and the DNA gave D and trimming. Here the sample has about 390,000 clones; around nine tenths occur a single time. Of the sample, under 3.5% is held by the ten largest clones.

These data originate in a study of Ad26.COV2.S vaccination and SARS-CoV-2 variants (dated by TCRdb to 2020 to 2022). Notes on the research overall: Vaccine-arm donors were drawn from COV1001, a multicentre, randomized, double-blind, placebo-controlled phase I-IIa trial of Ad26.COV2.S in healthy adults. Ad26.COV2.S was administered intramuscularly at 5 x 10^10 or 1 x 10^11 viral particles, either as a single shot or as two shots given 56 days apart. Sequencing of the TCRbeta repertoire served to evaluate the specificity and breadth of SARS-CoV-2-reactive T cell receptors following Ad26.COV2.S vaccination. A total of roughly 32 samples were included in the TCR-sequenced set, comprising 19 Ad26.COV2.S vaccine recipients, 5 placebo recipients and 8 SARS-CoV-2 convalescent individuals. Participants in the trial were split at random into five groups of five each, receiving low-dose or high-dose Ad26.COV2.S once or twice, or else placebo on both occasions. Throughout the experiments and outcome assessment, investigators stayed blinded to trial group allocation.

Explained via the paper, the treatment or condition label denotes: some 19 received Ad26.COV2.S at low or high dose, single or two shots; several received placebo; per-sample allocation not given. For vaccine and placebo recipients, the sequenced repertoires came from samples collected on day 63 after the first injection. Between 29 July and 7 August 2020, Cohort 1b enrolled approximately 26 adults aged 18-55 years at one site in Boston, USA. As a vaccine, Ad26.COV2.S was a replication-incompetent adenovirus type 26 vector that expressed a prefusion-stabilized SARS-CoV-2 spike protein derived from the original Wuhan strain. Paper-wide results and their limitations: Non-spike TCR breadth was comparable between vaccine and placebo recipients, consistent with the vaccine containing only spike. Higher spike-specific TCR breadth was observed in Ad26.COV2.S recipients than in placebo recipients (P = 0.0014). It was noted by the authors that total T cell responses may have been underestimated by the TCR breadth and depth analyses. The study was not powered to compare responses between vaccine doses or regimens. Substantial breadth of spike-specific CD8+ and CD4+ T cell responses was reported after vaccination.

This material consisted of peripheral blood, taken in a trial of Ad26.COV2.S vaccine versus placebo. The sequence was obtained from a person between 18 and 60 years old who received the Ad26.COV2.S COVID-19 vaccine or a placebo. The rearrangement joined TRBV12-3 or TRBV12-4 to TRBJ1-1, with no confidently assigned D gene. Read as DNA, the sequence is TGTGCCAGCAGTTCCTATATGAACACTGAAGCTTTCTTT. Translation gives CASSSYMNTEAFF.